This T cell receptor (beta chain) was profiled in a study of tissue T cells after allogeneic stem cell transplantation. Overall study results and limits: Only a limited share of tissue TCRs appeared in blood or spleen.

Assay: immunoSEQ multiplex PCR; the TCRdb copy retains only in-frame clones and omits some. The table records around 50,000 clones, approximately 70% of them present only once. From germline, CDR1 is GFQATS and CDR2 STVNSAI. CDR3 size: 12 residues. V lost 6 bases to trimming and J lost 3 bases; unmatched junction nucleotides: 2. About this clone: Its antigen is not identified. Gene names are mouse gene names. The CDR3 end is not reached by the read, which stops 1 residue before it; the germline J gene fills it in.

This chain joins TRBV20 and TRBJ2-1; 7 nucleotides match TRBD2. Specimen: sorted cells pooled from one or two spleens. The source of this sequence is a pool of C57BL/6 mice in good health. CDR3 amino acids: CGAWGIYAEQFF. CDR3 DNA, as far as it was read: TGTGGTGCCTGGGGGATCTATGCTGAGCAGTTC. The whole variable domain, remainder taken from reference TRBV20 and TRBJ2-1, is GALVYQYPRRTICKSGTSMRMECQAVGFQATSVAWYRQSPQKTFELIALSTVNSAIKYEQNFTQEKFPISHPNLSFSSMTVLNAYLEDRGLYLCGAWGIYAEQFFGPGTRLTVL.